A selection of T cell receptor beta chains follows, all from one sample in a study of human T cells and chemical hapten exposure. A single record per CDR3 protein comes from TCRdb applying MiXCR to the RACE reads. The sample has some 170,000 distinct CDR3 sequences, more than 20% seen once. The sample consisted of whole blood, taken in connection with sensitization to the hapten diphenylcyclopropenone (DPC). These receptors were collected from a woman aged 45 to 65 with alopecia areata. Some clones in this sample may be carry-over from other donors' samples. The CDR3 runs from the conserved cysteine through the conserved F or W. Fields, in order: clone size, V gene, J gene, D gene, CDR3 protein, CDR3 DNA. D genes are given only for firm matches. Part of the rows lack a size; the others show once, few, many or a class for expanded clones.

.,TRBV12-5,TRBJ1-5,.,CASGEGLQYNQPQHF,TGTGCTAGTGGGGAAGGACTTCAATACAATCAGCCCCAGCATTTT
.,TRBV21-1,TRBJ1-1,.,CASGERFEAFF,TGTGCCAGCGGGGAACGGTTTGAAGCTTTCTTT
.,TRBV7-2,TRBJ1-1,.,CASSLLFSNTEAFF,TGTGCCAGCAGCTTACTTTTCAGCAACACTGAAGCTTTCTTT
few,TRBV6-1,TRBJ2-7,TRBD1,CASSEAGTEYEQYF,TGTGCCAGCAGTGAAGCGGGGACAGAGTACGAGCAGTACTTC
.,TRBV18,TRBJ2-7,TRBD2,CASSPRLAGGSYEQYF,TGTGCCAGCTCACCCCGATTAGCGGGAGGGTCCTACGAGCAGTACTTC
.,TRBV12-3/TRBV12-4,TRBJ2-2,TRBD1,CASRFPGQGPTGELFF,TGTGCCAGCAGGTTCCCGGGACAGGGCCCCACCGGGGAGCTGTTTTTT
few,TRBV3-1,TRBJ2-7,.,CASSNSLQAHF,TGTGCCAGCAGCAACTCGTTACAGGCCCACTTC
many,TRBV7-2,TRBJ2-7,.,CASSLSQAISYEQYF,TGTGCCAGCAGCTTAAGCCAGGCGATTTCTTACGAGCAGTACTTC
.,TRBV12-3/TRBV12-4,TRBJ1-1,.,CASRQGGRAEAFF,TGTGCCAGCAGGCAGGGCGGAAGGGCTGAAGCTTTCTTT
few,TRBV20-1,TRBJ2-7,TRBD2,CSARQGLAVIYEQYF,TGCAGTGCCAGACAAGGACTAGCGGTCATCTACGAGCAGTACTTC
.,TRBV20-1,TRBJ2-7,TRBD2,CSAPQASGSYEQYF,TGCAGTGCTCCCCAGGCTAGCGGGAGCTACGAGCAGTACTTC
few,TRBV29-1,TRBJ2-7,.,CSVRFTGAYEQYF,TGCAGCGTTAGGTTTACGGGAGCCTACGAGCAGTACTTC
.,TRBV2,TRBJ2-5,.,CASSLYTVGAYETQYF,TGTGCCAGCAGTCTTTACACAGTGGGAGCGTACGAGACCCAGTACTTC
.,TRBV6-5,TRBJ2-7,TRBD2,CASSPSSGGPIGEQYF,TGTGCCAGCAGCCCCTCTAGCGGAGGGCCTATTGGCGAGCAGTACTTC
once,TRBV29-1,TRBJ2-3,TRBD2,CSVRVGGGTDTQYF,TGCAGCGTTCGGGTTGGGGGAGGGACAGATACGCAGTATTTT
few,TRBV7-9,TRBJ2-6,.,CASSLGVGGSGANVLTF,TGTGCCAGCAGCTTAGGAGTCGGAGGCTCTGGGGCCAACGTCCTGACTTTC
.,TRBV7-2,TRBJ1-2,TRBD1,CASSATGLIGDGYTF,TGTGCCAGCAGCGCGACAGGGTTGATAGGCGATGGCTACACCTTC
.,TRBV20-1,TRBJ2-5,.,CSARVTGKETQYF,TGCAGTGCTAGAGTAACAGGGAAAGAGACCCAGTACTTC
few,TRBV3-1,TRBJ2-1,.,CASSQESRQNEQFF,TGTGCCAGCAGCCAAGAGTCACGCCAAAATGAGCAGTTCTTC
.,TRBV7-9,TRBJ2-5,.,CASSLEIGARGDQYF,TGTGCCAGCAGCTTAGAAATAGGGGCCCGCGGAGACCAGTACTTC
few,TRBV20-1,TRBJ1-1,.,CSARGPRGPQSTEAFF,TGCAGTGCTAGAGGTCCTCGGGGACCCCAGTCCACTGAAGCTTTCTTT
.,TRBV28,TRBJ2-1,TRBD1,CASSPRQGGNEQFF,TGTGCCAGCAGCCCGAGACAGGGGGGCAATGAGCAGTTCTTC
few,TRBV20-1,TRBJ1-1,.,CSADRDGAGTEAFF,TGCAGTGCCGATCGGGACGGTGCGGGGACTGAAGCTTTCTTT
.,TRBV12-5,TRBJ2-3,.,CASGFSISADTQYF,TGTGCTAGTGGTTTTTCAATATCCGCAGATACGCAGTATTTT